The rows below give T cell receptor beta chains drawn from one sample of a study of cytomegalovirus exposure and HLA in healthy donors. Libraries were prepared by immunoSEQ multiplex PCR; TCRdb keeps only in-frame clonotypes and omits some of them. The table records approximately 59,000 clones, 55% to 65% of them present only once. Sequencing was carried out using PBMCs. These receptors came from a man younger than 40 in good health and CMV-seronegative. The CDR3 runs from the conserved cysteine through the conserved F or W. The D gene is left open where the match is weak. The listing skips clone size in some rows; elsewhere it reads once, few, many or a size class.

J | D | V | size | DNA | CDR3
TRBJ1-5 | . | TRBV21-1 | . | TGTGCCAGCAGCAAATGGGGCCACAATAGCAATCAGCCCCAGCATTTT | CASSKWGHNSNQPQHF
TRBJ2-5 | TRBD2 | TRBV7-2 | . | TGTGCCAGCAGCCTTACTAGCGAGGAGACCCAGTACTTC | CASSLTSEETQYF
TRBJ2-6 | . | TRBV5-1 | . | TGCGCCAGCAGCTTGACAGGCTTCTCTGGGGCCAACGTCCTGACTTTC | CASSLTGFSGANVLTF
TRBJ1-4 | TRBD1 | TRBV6-5 | few | TGTGCCAGTATGACGACAGGGGCAACTAATGAAAAACTGTTTTTT | CASMTTGATNEKLFF
TRBJ1-2 | TRBD1 | TRBV7-9 | . | TGTGCCAGCAGCCCGTACGGACAGGGGGCCTTGGACTATGGCTACACCTTC | CASSPYGQGALDYGYTF
TRBJ1-1 | . | TRBV27 | few | TGTGCCAGCAGTTTGGGACAAGGAATGAACACTGAAGCTTTCTTT | CASSLGQGMNTEAFF
TRBJ1-1 | TRBD1 | TRBV5-4 | . | TGTGCCAGTTCGACAGGGACTCGCACTGAAGCTTTCTTT | CASSTGTRTEAFF
TRBJ2-1 | TRBD2 | TRBV18 | . | TGTGCCAGCTCATCTCAGCGGGGGAACAATGAGCAGTTCTTC | CASSSQRGNNEQFF
TRBJ2-7 | TRBD2 | TRBV29-1 | few | TGCAGCGTTGACCGGGAGGGGAATTTCGGCGAGCAGTACTTC | CSVDREGNFGEQYF
TRBJ2-1 | . | TRBV19 | . | TGTGCCAGTAGGGCCGTCGACTCCTACAATGAGCAGTTCTTC | CASRAVDSYNEQFF
TRBJ2-3 | TRBD2 | TRBV7-2 | . | TGTGCCAGCAGCTTGATGGGACTAGCTACAGATACGCAGTATTTT | CASSLMGLATDTQYF
TRBJ2-1 | TRBD2 | TRBV2 | . | TGTGCCAGCGGCCGACGGAGTGGTAGCGGGGGGGCCTGGGTCTTC | CASGRRSGSGGAWVF
TRBJ1-1 | . | TRBV13 | once | TGTGCCAGCAGCGCGGATCCACCGACGAACACTGAAGCTTTCTTT | CASSADPPTNTEAFF
TRBJ2-3 | TRBD2 | TRBV7-3 | . | TGTGCCAGCAGTAGCGGGGCGGGCACAGATACGCAGTATTTT | CASSSGAGTDTQYF
TRBJ2-1 | TRBD2 | TRBV4-2 | once | TGTGCCAGCAGCGACCCGACTAGCGGGGGGGCGGTCAATGAGCAGTTCTTC | CASSDPTSGGAVNEQFF
TRBJ2-3 | . | TRBV5-4 | few | TGTGCCAGCAGCTTAACGGGGAGCACAGATACGCAGTATTTT | CASSLTGSTDTQYF
TRBJ2-1 | TRBD2 | TRBV7-6 | . | TGTGCCAGCAGTTGGACTAGCGGGGGGAATGAGCAGTTCTTC | CASSWTSGGNEQFF
TRBJ2-7 | TRBD1 | TRBV5-1 | . | TGCGCCAGCAGGATGACAGGGGCGGAGGAGCAGTACTTC | CASRMTGAEEQYF
TRBJ1-2 | TRBD1 | TRBV6-5 | few | TGTGCCAGCAGCCGGGACAGATCTTTTCCCTACACCTTC | CASSRDRSFPYTF
TRBJ1-4 | TRBD1 | TRBV4-2 | . | TGTGCCAGCAGCTTTACCGGGACAGGTGGGGGTGAAAAACTGTTTTTT | CASSFTGTGGGEKLFF
TRBJ1-6 | . | TRBV7-9 | . | TGTGCCAGCAGCGCTAAGGGGGACCCAAGGCAATCACCCCTCCACTTT | CASSAKGDPRQSPLHF
TRBJ1-4 | TRBD1 | TRBV2 | few | TGTGCCAGCAGAGACCGGGACAGGGGGAATGAAAAACTGTTTTTT | CASRDRDRGNEKLFF
TRBJ1-5 | . | TRBV10-1 | few | TGCGCCAGCAGTGAGTCGTTAGGCTACAGGGACGGAAAAAATCAGCCCCAGCATTTT | CASSESLGYRDGKNQPQHF
TRBJ2-2 | TRBD2 | TRBV7-2 | . | TGTGCCAGCAGCTCCAGCGGGGCGAACACCGGGGAGCTGTTTTTT | CASSSSGANTGELFF
TRBJ2-3 | TRBD2 | TRBV7-8 | . | TGTGCCAGCAGCCCCGGACTAGCGGGGGCCGTTCGAAATACGCAGTATTTT | CASSPGLAGAVRNTQYF
TRBJ1-3 | TRBD1 | TRBV6-1 | . | TGTGCCAGCAGCGCCCGGACAGGGCCTGGAAACACCATATATTTT | CASSARTGPGNTIYF
TRBJ1-6 | TRBD1 | TRBV6-4 | . | TGTGCCAGCAGTGAGACAGGGGAGAATTCACCCCTCCACTTT | CASSETGENSPLHF
TRBJ1-6 | . | TRBV6-5 | . | TGTGCCAGTAGGGGGGGGATTGGTTCACCCCTCCACTTT | CASRGGIGSPLHF
TRBJ2-5 | . | TRBV12-5 | . | TGTGCTAGTGGTTTGGTATTGGGGGGGGCTGAAGAGACCCAGTACTTC | CASGLVLGGAEETQYF
TRBJ1-3 | . | TRBV25-1 | . | TGTGCCAGCAGTGAGAACAGACACTCTGGAAACACCATATATTTT | CASSENRHSGNTIYF